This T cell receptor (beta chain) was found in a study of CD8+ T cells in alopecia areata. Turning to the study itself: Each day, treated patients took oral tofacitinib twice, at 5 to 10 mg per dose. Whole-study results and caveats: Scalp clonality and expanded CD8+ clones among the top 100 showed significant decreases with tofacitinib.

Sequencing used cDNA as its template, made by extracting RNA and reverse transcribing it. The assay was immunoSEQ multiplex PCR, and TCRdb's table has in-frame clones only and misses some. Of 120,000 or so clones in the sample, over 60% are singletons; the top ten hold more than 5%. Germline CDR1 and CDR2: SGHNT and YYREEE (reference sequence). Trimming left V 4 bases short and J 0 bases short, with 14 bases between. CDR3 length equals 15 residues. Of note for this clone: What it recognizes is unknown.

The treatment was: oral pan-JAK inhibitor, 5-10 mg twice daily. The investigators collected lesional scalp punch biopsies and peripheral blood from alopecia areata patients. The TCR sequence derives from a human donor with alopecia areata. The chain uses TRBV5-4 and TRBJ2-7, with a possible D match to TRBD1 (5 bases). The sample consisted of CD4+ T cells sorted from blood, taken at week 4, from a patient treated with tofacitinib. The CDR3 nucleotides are TGTGCCAGCAGCAAGACAGCACTTTTCTCCTACGAGCAGTACTTC. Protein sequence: CASSKTALFSYEQYF.